The 19 T cell receptor beta chains below were found in one sample sequenced in a study of cytomegalovirus exposure and HLA in healthy donors. Libraries were prepared by immunoSEQ multiplex PCR; TCRdb keeps only in-frame clonotypes and omits some of them. The top ten clones hold about 0.94% of a sample with about 160,000 clones, 95% to 96% of them seen once. The specimen was PBMCs. These receptor sequences come from a woman under 30 in good health and CMV-seronegative.

This sequence joins TRBV5-1 and TRBJ1-1; D unclear. Trimming cost V 4 bases and J 1 base, with 8 bases left between them. Germline V gives CDR1 SGHRS, CDR2 YFSETQ. CDR3 length: 13 residues. In DNA, the CDR3 is TGCGCCAGCAGCACCACCGGGAACACTGAAGCTTTCTTT. Encoded protein: CASSTTGNTEAFF.

This clone occurred once. The chain combines TRBV4-1 with TRBJ1-2, with unresolved D. CDR1 is MGHRA, CDR2 YSYEKL, per germline. V was shortened by 1 base and J by 2 bases, with 14 bases between the two germline ends. The CDR3 has 16 amino acids. CDR3 region: CASSQGSVKPNYGYTF. CDR3 nucleotide sequence: TGCGCCAGCAGCCAAGGATCCGTAAAGCCGAACTATGGCTACACCTTC.

The chain uses TRBV11-3 and TRBJ2-4; D gene unclear. Trimming cost V 5 bases and J 9 bases, with 14 bases left between them. Germline V CDR1 and CDR2: SGHNT, YENEEA. CDR3 length: 13 residues. DNA of the CDR3: TGTGCCAGCAGCCTCGGCGAGGCCGGCATTCAGTACTTC. The encoded protein is CASSLGEAGIQYF.

The chain joins TRBV25-1 to TRBJ1-1; 8 positions match TRBD1. Trimming removed 1 base from V and 3 bases from J; junction bases left unmatched: 4. Germline-derived CDR1 and CDR2 are MGHDK and SYGVNS. The CDR3 has 15 residues. The CDR3 DNA is TGTGCCAGCAGTGAATCAAACAGGGGGGACACTGAAGCTTTCTTT. Encoded protein: CASSESNRGDTEAFF.

This chain links TRBV5-1 with TRBJ2-3, with D possibly being TRBD2 (5 bases). Trimming shortened V by 0 bases and J by 2 bases, and 10 bases separated the two germline ends. The CDR3 covers 15 residues. CDR1 SGHRS and CDR2 YFSETQ come from the germline V gene. CDR3 loop: CASSLEGGDTDTQYF. CDR3 nucleotides: TGCGCCAGCAGCTTGGAAGGAGGCGACACAGATACGCAGTATTTT.

The chain employs TRBV19 and TRBJ1-2; 9 bases agree with TRBD1. CDR3 length equals 10 residues. With V trimmed by 8 bases and J by 13 bases, 5 bases remained unmatched. Germline CDR1 is LNHDA and CDR2 is SQIVND (reference sequence). This CDR3 reads CASGNRGLTF. In DNA, the CDR3 is TGTGCCAGTGGCAACAGGGGGCTCACCTTC.

This clone occurred once. The chain combines TRBV19 with TRBJ1-4, with D unclear. CDR1 and CDR2 from the germline V gene are LNHDA and SQIVND (reference sequence). Trimming shortened V by 6 bases and J by 7 bases, and 21 bases separated the two germline ends. This CDR3 region has 16 residues. The CDR3 sequence is CASSPGRVTIGEKLFF. In DNA, the CDR3 is TGTGCCAGTAGCCCGGGGAGGGTGACTATCGGTGAAAAACTGTTTTTT. Variable domain in full (rest from reference TRBV19 and TRBJ1-4): DGGITQSPKYLFRKEGQNVTLSCEQNLNHDAMYWYRQDPGQGLRLIYYSQIVNDFQKGDIAEGYSVSREKKESFPLTVTSAQKNPTAFYLCASSPGRVTIGEKLFFGSGTQLSVL.

This chain joins TRBV29-1 and TRBJ1-3; D is perhaps TRBD1 (6 bases). The germline V gene has CDR1 SQVTM and CDR2 ANQGSEA. The CDR3 is made up of 15 amino acids. V shed 4 bases and J shed 0 bases, with 13 bases lying between them. The CDR3 loop is CSVGATGPSGNTIYF. The CDR3, as DNA: TGCAGCGTTGGGGCGACAGGCCCCTCTGGAAACACCATATATTTT.

This clone was recorded only once. The junction does not match germline at one end; this may be a read error. V gene TRBV27 combines with J gene TRBJ1-5; D is unresolved. CDR1 is MNHEY and CDR2 is SMNVEV in the germline V gene (reference sequence). This CDR3 spans 16 amino acids. CDR3 region: CARPPWETLSNQPRHF. The CDR3 DNA follows: TGTGCCAGACCCCCGTGGGAGACACTTAGCAATCAGCCCCGGCATTTT.

V usage is TRBV25-1 and J usage is TRBJ1-1; D perhaps matches TRBD1 (5 bases). CDR1 and CDR2 from the germline V gene are MGHDK and SYGVNS. The CDR3 is 14 amino acids. The V gene lost 2 bases and the J gene lost 4 bases, with 11 bases spanning the gap. The CDR3 loop is CASSEGRTTTEAFF. The CDR3 DNA reads TGTGCCAGCAGTGAAGGAAGGACAACCACTGAAGCTTTCTTT.

The rearrangement links TRBV5-4 to TRBJ2-7; the match to TRBD1 covers 9 bases. CDR1 is SGHNT, CDR2 YYREEE, per germline (reference sequence). The CDR3 totals 14 residues. The V gene end was trimmed by 4 bases and the J gene end by 2 bases; junction bases not matched to a gene: 4. The CDR3 region has the DNA TGTGCCAGCAGCAAAAGACAGGGGGCCTACGAGCAGTACTTC. Amino acids: CASSKRQGAYEQYF.

The chain uses TRBV4-2 and TRBJ2-1; D remains ambiguous. The CDR3 is made up of 13 amino acids. Trimming pared 2 bases from V and 7 bases from J, leaving 9 bases between. From germline, CDR1 is LGHNA and CDR2 YNFKEQ. The CDR3 region is CASSQHQENEQFF. CDR3 sequence (DNA): TGTGCCAGCAGCCAACACCAAGAGAATGAGCAGTTCTTC.

This chain links TRBV7-3 with TRBJ1-2; 7 nucleotides align to TRBD1. The CDR3 runs to 13 residues. The germline V gene has CDR1 SGHTA and CDR2 FQGTGA. V lost 1 base and J lost 6; bases outside the gene matches: 2. The CDR3 loop is CASSLRQGDGYTF. The CDR3 DNA sequence: TGTGCCAGCAGCTTAAGACAGGGTGATGGCTACACCTTC.

V is TRBV18 and J is TRBJ1-5, with D possibly being TRBD1 (5 bases). This CDR3 has 13 residues. The V end was cut by 3 bases, the J end by 3 bases, with 6 bases between. Germline CDR1 and CDR2: KGHSH and LQKENI. The CDR3 loop is CASSPGLNQPQHF. The CDR3 nucleotides are TGTGCCAGCTCACCGGGACTCAATCAGCCCCAGCATTTT.

CDR3 coding DNA: TGTGCCTGGAGTTTGAAGAGGGATCAGCCCCAGCATTTT. Protein product: CAWSLKRDQPQHF. This rearrangement joins TRBV30 to TRBJ1-5; no reliable D call. Germline CDR1 reads GTSNPN; CDR2 reads SVGIG (reference sequence). Trimming stripped 2 bases from V and 5 bases from J, with 10 bases between. There are 13 residues in the CDR3. Supplemented by reference TRBV30 and TRBJ1-5, the full variable domain reads SQTIHQWPATLVQPVGSPLSLECTVEGTSNPNLYWYRQAAGRGLQLLFYSVGIGQISSEVPQNLSASRPQDRQFILSSKKLLLSDSGFYLCAWSLKRDQPQHFGDGTRLSIL.

This chain links TRBV4-3 with TRBJ2-7; 15 bases agree with TRBD2. J was trimmed by 6 bases and V by 3 bases; bases with no gene match: 3. CDR3 length: 15 residues. Per germline, CDR1 LGHNA and CDR2 YSLEER. The CDR3 spells CASSQGLAGGFEQYF. The CDR3 DNA reads as TGCGCCAGCAGCCAGGGACTAGCGGGGGGCTTCGAGCAGTACTTC.

The chain uses TRBV7-9 and TRBJ1-3; D is unclear. Trimming took off 2 bases at V and 4 bases at J, with 21 bases between the two ends. This CDR3 comprises 18 residues. CDR1 is SEHNR and CDR2 is FQNEAQ in the germline V gene (reference sequence). CDR3: CASSLPLEQRSSGNTIYF. DNA of the CDR3: TGTGCCAGCAGCTTACCGCTTGAACAAAGAAGTTCGGGAAACACCATATATTTT.

The V and J genes are TRBV18 and TRBJ1-2, with D tentatively TRBD1 (6 bases). Germline V lookup: CDR1 KGHSH, CDR2 LQKENI. The CDR3 consists of 16 residues. The V end lost 2 bases, the J end lost 2 bases, and 15 bases lay between the germline ends. CDR3 coding DNA: TGTGCCAGCTCACCAGCCTCTCCTGGGGGCAACTATGGCTACACCTTC. This translates into CASSPASPGGNYGYTF.

The chain recombines TRBV4-3 with TRBJ1-6; D not certain. CDR1 and CDR2 from the germline V gene are LGHNA and YSLEER. There are 15 residues in the CDR3. The ends were cut back, 0 bases at V and 4 bases at J, with 7 bases in the middle. The CDR3: CASSQEWRYNSPLHF. The CDR3 region has the DNA TGCGCCAGCAGCCAAGAATGGAGGTATAATTCACCCCTCCACTTT.